Each of the 6 T cell receptor beta chains below was sequenced from the same sample in a study of graft-versus-host responses after intestinal transplantation. Clones were read by immunoSEQ multiplex PCR, and TCRdb kept only the in-frame ones, dropping some. The table shows fewer than 75,000 clones, with over 85% occurring only once. The sample here was PBMCs, taken 26 days after transplant. The receptors come from a human patient who received an intestinal transplant, so some T cells may come from the graft donor.

The chain links TRBV5-1 to TRBJ2-1, with D possibly being TRBD1 (5 bases). With 2 bases removed from V and 5 bases from J, the gap between germline ends came to 11 bases. The CDR3 has 14 residues. Germline CDR1 reads SGHRS; CDR2 reads YFSETQ. The CDR3 region is CASSLLGPNNEQFF. CDR3 bases: TGCGCCAGCAGCTTACTGGGGCCCAACAATGAGCAGTTCTTC.

This chain connects TRBV29-1 to TRBJ1-5, with 7 bases that match TRBD1. The CDR3 length is 15 residues. The germline V gene encodes CDR1 SQVTM and CDR2 ANQGSEA. The V segment lost 6 bases and the J segment 4 bases; nucleotides outside the gene matches: 12. The CDR3 DNA reads as TGCAGCGTCAACAGGGGTGTGAGGTTGAATCAGCCCCAGCATTTT. Its protein is CSVNRGVRLNQPQHF.

The chain combines TRBV28 with TRBJ2-7; 7 nucleotides align to TRBD1. V was clipped by 4 bases and J by 5 bases; unmatched bases: 5. This CDR3 spans 13 amino acids. Germline V gives CDR1 MDHEN, CDR2 SYDVKM. The CDR3 is CASSSGGFNEQYF. CDR3 coding DNA: TGTGCCAGCAGTTCAGGGGGATTTAACGAGCAGTACTTC.

This clone was found a few times. V is TRBV2 and J is TRBJ1-5, with TRBD1 identical over 7 bases. The CDR3 is 12 amino acids. J gave up 9 bases and V 4 bases, and 3 bases lay outside the gene matches. CDR1 and CDR2 from the germline V gene are SNHLY and FYNNEI. CDR3 nucleotides: TGTGCCAGCAGTGGGACAGGATCGCCCCAGCATTTT. It is translated as CASSGTGSPQHF.

The chain has TRBV11-2 and TRBJ1-5, with 7 bases aligning to TRBD1. Germline CDR1 SGHAT, CDR2 FQNNGV. The junction had 9 bases not matched to a gene; V was cut back by 5 bases and J by 2 bases. The CDR3 is 16 residues long. The CDR3 region has the DNA TGTGCCAGCAGCGCTTATCAGGGGGAAGGCAATCAGCCCCAGCATTTT. Its protein product is CASSAYQGEGNQPQHF.

This clone is a singleton in its sample. The V gene is TRBV4-2, the J gene TRBJ2-3; 7 positions match TRBD1. Germline assignment: CDR1 LGHNA and CDR2 YNFKEQ. V shed 0 bases, J shed 2 bases, and the junction held 5 bases outside the gene matches. The CDR3 length is 16 residues. The CDR3 reads CASSQEGTDFTDTQYF. For the CDR3, the DNA is TGTGCCAGCAGCCAAGAAGGGACAGATTTCACAGATACGCAGTATTTT.